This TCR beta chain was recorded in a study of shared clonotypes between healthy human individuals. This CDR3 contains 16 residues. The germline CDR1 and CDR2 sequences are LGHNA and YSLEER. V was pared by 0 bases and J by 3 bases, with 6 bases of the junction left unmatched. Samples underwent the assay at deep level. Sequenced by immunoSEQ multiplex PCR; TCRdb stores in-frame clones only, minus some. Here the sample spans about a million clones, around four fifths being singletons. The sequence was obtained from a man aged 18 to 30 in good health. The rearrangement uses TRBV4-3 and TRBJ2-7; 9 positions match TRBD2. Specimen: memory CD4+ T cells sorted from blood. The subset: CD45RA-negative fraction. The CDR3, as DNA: TGCGCCAGCAGCCAAGATCCGACTAGCGGATACTACGAGCAGTACTTC. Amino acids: CASSQDPTSGYYEQYF.